A selection of T cell receptor beta chains follows, all from one sample in a study of cytomegalovirus exposure and HLA in healthy donors. Repertoires were generated with immunoSEQ multiplex PCR, while TCRdb's copy carries only in-frame clones and drops some. The sample carries about 180,000 clones, approximately 81% recorded once. Sequencing was done on a sample of PBMCs. The receptors shown here come from a man younger than 35 in good health and CMV-seropositive. CDR3s include the opening cysteine and the closing phenylalanine or tryptophan. The D gene is left open where the match is weak. A row's size may be missing; if present it is once, few, many or a size class.

abundance,d_gene,len,v_gene,j_gene,CDR3nt,CDR3aa
.,.,15,TRBV5-4,TRBJ1-2,TGTGCCAGCAGCTCCCGGACAGCAACTAACTATGGCTACACCTTC,CASSSRTATNYGYTF
.,.,14,TRBV5-1,TRBJ2-7,TGCGCCAGCAGCCTGGGGCGGGGCCCGTGGGCGCAGTACTTC,CASSLGRGPWAQYF
few,TRBD2,16,TRBV11-2,TRBJ2-1,TGTGCCAGCAGTTCCGCCTCTAGCGGGACCTACAATGAGCAGTTCTTC,CASSSASSGTYNEQFF
once,TRBD1,15,TRBV5-8,TRBJ2-7,TGTGCCAGCAGCCCCCGTGATGGGACAGGGATTAAGCAGTACTTC,CASSPRDGTGIKQYF
few,.,14,TRBV30,TRBJ1-5,TGTGCCTGGAGTGTACAGGGCACTAATCAGCCCCAGCATTTT,CAWSVQGTNQPQHF
.,.,14,TRBV19,TRBJ2-7,TGTGCCAGTAGTATCCGGGACAACTCCTACGAGCAGTACTTC,CASSIRDNSYEQYF
.,.,16,TRBV5-1,TRBJ2-3,TGCGCCAGCAGCTTGCTTGGGGCCCGCCTCACAGATACGCAGTATTTT,CASSLLGARLTDTQYF
.,TRBD1,14,TRBV19,TRBJ2-2,TGTGCCAGTACCGGGGACAGGGGGTCCGGGGAGCTGTTTTTT,CASTGDRGSGELFF
.,TRBD1,16,TRBV7-9,TRBJ2-7,TGTGCCAGCAGCTTACCCCACGGACAGGATGTCTACGAGCAGTACTTC,CASSLPHGQDVYEQYF
few,.,12,TRBV18,TRBJ2-7,TGTGCCAGCTCACCCGACAGTTACGAGCAGTACTTC,CASSPDSYEQYF
.,TRBD1,20,TRBV29-1,TRBJ1-2,TGCAGCGATACTAGGGGAGGACAGGGCTTTTTATTACGGGGTCTTTATGGCTACACCTTC,CSDTRGGQGFLLRGLYGYTF
.,TRBD2,15,TRBV27,TRBJ2-3,TGTGCCAGCAGCTATAGCGGGAGGAACCCAGATACGCAGTATTTT,CASSYSGRNPDTQYF
.,.,14,TRBV10-3,TRBJ1-1,TGTGCCATCAGTGAGTCCGGGGTGGGCACTGAAGCTTTCTTT,CAISESGVGTEAFF
.,TRBD2,22,TRBV28,TRBJ2-1,TGTGCCAGCAGTTTACCCGCCAACCTTAGGGGGACTAGCGGGGGGCCCTACAATGAGCAGTTCTTC,CASSLPANLRGTSGGPYNEQFF
.,TRBD2,17,TRBV5-6,TRBJ2-5,TGTGCCAGCAGCTTGGGGGTACCGGGGGGGGCCGCAGAGACCCAGTACTTC,CASSLGVPGGAAETQYF
.,TRBD1,16,TRBV28,TRBJ1-1,TGTGCCAGCAGTCAAGAAGTAGGGGGCGCGGACACTGAAGCTTTCTTT,CASSQEVGGADTEAFF
once,TRBD1,15,TRBV5-6,TRBJ1-4,TGTGCCAGCAGCTATAGGACAGGGCTAGGAGAAAAACTGTTTTTT,CASSYRTGLGEKLFF
.,.,12,TRBV6-5,TRBJ2-3,TGTGCCAGCAGTTATCAGGGAGATACGCAGTATTTT,CASSYQGDTQYF
few,.,16,TRBV2,TRBJ1-6,TGTGCCAGCAGTGAAGTGGGGGCTAACTATAATTCACCCCTCCACTTT,CASSEVGANYNSPLHF
.,TRBD2,15,TRBV6-4,TRBJ2-3,TGTGCCAGCAGTTTTCGCGGGGGGGCCCCAGATACGCAGTATTTT,CASSFRGGAPDTQYF
.,.,12,TRBV28,TRBJ1-4,TGTGCCAGCAGTTTGAGAGGAGAAAAACTGTTTTTT,CASSLRGEKLFF
few,.,16,TRBV7-9,TRBJ1-4,TGTGCCAGCAGTGAAAAGGGGGATTGGACTAATGAAAAACTGTTTTTT,CASSEKGDWTNEKLFF
.,TRBD1,14,TRBV9,TRBJ1-5,TGTGCCAGCAGCGTGACAGGGGAGAGGGAGCCCCAGCATTTT,CASSVTGEREPQHF
.,TRBD1,15,TRBV7-2,TRBJ2-3,TGTGCCAGCAGCCCGGACAGGTCGGGCACAGATACGCAGTATTTT,CASSPDRSGTDTQYF
few,.,13,TRBV7-2,TRBJ1-4,TGTGCCAGCAGCCGACAGAAGCGAGAAAAACTGTTTTTT,CASSRQKREKLFF
few,.,13,TRBV11-2,TRBJ2-7,TGTGCCAGCAGCTTCCAGCGGTCCTACGAGCAGTACTTC,CASSFQRSYEQYF